Presented here are 18 T cell receptor beta chains from one specimen sequenced in a study of graft-versus-host responses after intestinal transplantation. Sequencing was performed with immunoSEQ multiplex PCR; in TCRdb, only in-frame clones are kept and a portion is missing. The sample shows over 80,000 clones, around 93% of them seen only once. The antigens of these receptors remain unknown. The sequencing used unstimulated CD8+ T cells sorted from spleen or lymph node cells, collected before transplant. These receptor sequences come from a human donor who was the organ donor for an intestinal transplant.

In this sample, this clone turned up once. This chain connects TRBV2 to TRBJ1-1, with D possibly matching TRBD1 (6 bases). Trimming took 4 bases from V and 4 from J, leaving 13 bases between them. The germline gives CDR1 SNHLY, CDR2 FYNNEI. The CDR3 is 14 amino acids. The CDR3 region is CASSGGHLGTEAFF. CDR3 in DNA: TGTGCCAGCAGTGGGGGGCACCTGGGCACTGAAGCTTTCTTT.

The chain employs TRBV28 and TRBJ1-6; D is unclear. Germline loops: CDR1 MDHEN, CDR2 SYDVKM. V dropped 2 bases and J dropped 4 bases, with 12 bases sitting between them. The CDR3 contains 16 residues. Here the CDR3 reads CASSLGQPSYNSPLHF. CDR3 DNA: TGTGCCAGCAGTTTAGGGCAGCCGAGTTATAATTCACCCCTCCACTTT.

This chain joins TRBV19 and TRBJ2-7, with 9 bases matching TRBD1. V shed 3 bases and J 3 bases; nucleotides not matched to a gene: 6. The germline V gene has CDR1 LNHDA and CDR2 SQIVND (reference sequence). CDR3 length: 15 residues. Written as DNA, the CDR3 is TGTGCCAGTAGTATGGGACAGGGCCCACTCTACGAGCAGTACTTC. As protein: CASSMGQGPLYEQYF.

This clone was found a few times. V gene TRBV19 combines with J gene TRBJ1-1, with D maybe TRBD1 (5 bases). The V end was cut by 0 bases, the J end by 1 base, with 9 bases between. Germline V lookup: CDR1 LNHDA, CDR2 SQIVND (reference sequence). This CDR3 is built from 15 residues. The CDR3 nucleotides read TGTGCCAGTAGTATAGATGACAGACCGAACACTGAAGCTTTCTTT. Amino acid sequence: CASSIDDRPNTEAFF. The full variable domain, its missing parts supplied by reference TRBV19 and TRBJ1-1, is DGGITQSPKYLFRKEGQNVTLSCEQNLNHDAMYWYRQDPGQGLRLIYYSQIVNDFQKGDIAEGYSVSREKKESFPLTVTSAQKNPTAFYLCASSIDDRPNTEAFFGQGTRLTVV.

V and J are TRBV7-2 and TRBJ2-1, with TRBD2 identical over 15 bases. This CDR3 is built from 18 residues. The germline V gene has CDR1 SGHTA and CDR2 FQGNSA. Germline trimming cut 4 bases from V and 0 bases from J; bases unmatched to any gene: 4. CDR3 sequence: CASSYGLAGGSSYNEQFF. The CDR3 DNA reads TGTGCCAGCAGCTACGGACTAGCGGGGGGGAGCTCCTACAATGAGCAGTTCTTC.

This rearrangement joins TRBV11-2 to TRBJ1-3; TRBD1 aligns across 10 bases. In germline, CDR1 is SGHAT, CDR2 FQNNGV. The CDR3 totals 14 residues. V trimming: 3 bases; J trimming: 7 bases; junction bases outside the gene matches: 3. CDR3 in amino acids: CASSLTGGGNTIYF. CDR3 bases: TGTGCCAGCAGCTTGACAGGGGGCGGTAACACCATATATTTT.

V usage is TRBV29-1 and J usage is TRBJ1-4, with D possibly TRBD1 on 5 matching bases. This CDR3 is built from 14 residues. Trimming removed 2 bases from V and 8 bases from J, with 15 bases in between. Germline-derived CDR1 and CDR2 are SQVTM and ANQGSEA. CDR3 in amino acids: CSVEFYSQDEKLFF. The CDR3 DNA is TGCAGCGTTGAATTTTATTCACAGGACGAAAAACTGTTTTTT.

The CDR3 nucleotides read TGCGCCAGCAGCCAGATAGTGACGGAGGCGGGTCCCTACAATGAGCAGTTCTTC. This gives the protein CASSQIVTEAGPYNEQFF. J is TRBJ2-1 and V is TRBV4-1; possible D gene TRBD2, 5 bases. This CDR3 has 18 residues. Trimming took off 3 bases at V and 2 bases at J, with 20 bases between the two ends. CDR1 is MGHRA, CDR2 YSYEKL, per germline.

The rearrangement links TRBV9 to TRBJ1-3; 9 bases match TRBD1. Per the germline V gene, CDR1 is SGDLS and CDR2 is YYNGEE. This CDR3 region has 16 residues. After removal of 3 bases from V and 3 bases from J, the junction contained 7 bases not matched to a gene. CDR3 in DNA: TGTGCCAGCAGCGACCGGGACAGGGTACGTGGAAACACCATATATTTT. Translated, it gives CASSDRDRVRGNTIYF. The complete variable domain, with remaining parts taken from reference TRBV9 and TRBJ1-3, reads DSGVTQTPKHLITATGQRVTLRCSPRSGDLSVYWYQQSLDQGLQFLIQYYNGEERAKGNILERFSAQQFPDLHSELNLSSLELGDSALYFCASSDRDRVRGNTIYFGEGSWLTVV.

This chain links TRBV28 with TRBJ2-7; D perhaps matches TRBD1 (6 bases). The CDR3 runs 14 residues. Germline CDR1 and CDR2: MDHEN and SYDVKM. The ends were cut back, 3 bases at V and 5 bases at J, with 14 bases in the middle. The CDR3, as DNA: TGTGCCAGCAGTTTCTTAGGACAGTCTGACGAGCAGTACTTC. As protein: CASSFLGQSDEQYF.

The V gene is TRBV6-1, the J gene TRBJ1-5, with D tentatively TRBD1 (6 bases). Trimming took 3 bases from V and 4 from J, leaving 28 bases between them. Per the germline V gene, CDR1 is MNHNS and CDR2 is SASEGT. The CDR3 spans 20 residues. CDR3: CASSDPRHRIPTGVNQPQHF. For the CDR3, the DNA is TGTGCCAGCAGTGATCCTCGACATCGGATTCCGACAGGAGTTAATCAGCCCCAGCATTTT.

The chain uses TRBV4-2 and TRBJ1-6, with 9 bases aligning to TRBD1. The V and J ends lost 0 bases and 10 bases, in that order; junction bases with no gene match: 7. This CDR3 spans 16 amino acids. Germline V CDR1 and CDR2: LGHNA, YNFKEQ. The CDR3 loop reads CASSQDGQGFRSPLHF. In nucleotides, the CDR3 is TGTGCCAGCAGCCAAGATGGACAGGGGTTTCGATCACCCCTCCACTTT.

The chain is built from TRBV6-5 and TRBJ1-3, with a tentative D call TRBD1 (5 bases). The CDR3 consists of 14 residues. CDR1 and CDR2 (germline): MNHEY, SVGAGI. Trimming took 4 bases from V and 2 from J, leaving 9 bases between them. Here the CDR3 reads CASSSQGAGNTIYF. DNA of the CDR3: TGTGCCAGCAGTTCCCAAGGGGCTGGAAACACCATATATTTT.

The V gene is TRBV19, the J gene TRBJ1-6, with 8 nucleotides matching TRBD1. Germline V gene lookup returns CDR1 LNHDA and CDR2 SQIVND (reference sequence). This CDR3 comprises 16 residues. J gave up 5 bases and V 7 bases, and 10 bases lay outside the gene matches. The CDR3 nucleotides read TGTGCCAGTACCAGCTGGTGGGACAGGAATAATTCACCCCTCCACTTT. It is translated as CASTSWWDRNNSPLHF.

The CDR3 coding sequence is TGTGCCAGTACGCAAAGACTAGCGGATACCGGGGAGCTGTTTTTT. Translating gives CASTQRLADTGELFF. The J gene is TRBJ2-2, the V gene TRBV19; 9 positions agree with TRBD2. The junction had 8 bases not matched to a gene; V was cut back by 7 bases and J by 5 bases. The CDR3 runs to 15 residues. CDR1 is LNHDA, CDR2 SQIVND, per germline (reference sequence).

This clone was detected a few times. This chain connects TRBV4-3 to TRBJ1-1; no clear D. Trimming left V 3 bases short and J 1 base short, with 9 bases between. This CDR3 region has 14 residues. The germline gives CDR1 LGHNA, CDR2 YSLEER. The DNA of the CDR3 is TGCGCCAGCAGCCACGACTCCAGGAACACTGAAGCTTTCTTT. Its protein is CASSHDSRNTEAFF.

The V call is TRBV6-5, the J call TRBJ1-4; 8 bases align to TRBD1. Losses at the gene ends were 6 bases for V and 5 bases for J; bases not matched to a gene: 8. The length of the CDR3 is 15 residues. Germline CDR1 is MNHEY and CDR2 is SVGAGI. The CDR3, as DNA: TGTGCCAGCAGCCAGGGGGCAGGGTCGAATGAAAAACTGTTTTTT. It codes for CASSQGAGSNEKLFF.

The chain links TRBV4-1 to TRBJ2-2; D is undetermined. V lost 2 bases and J lost 2, with 3 bases in between. The CDR3 length is 13 residues. The germline V gene has CDR1 MGHRA and CDR2 YSYEKL. The CDR3: CASSQTNTGELFF. CDR3 in DNA: TGCGCCAGCAGCCAAACTAACACCGGGGAGCTGTTTTTT.